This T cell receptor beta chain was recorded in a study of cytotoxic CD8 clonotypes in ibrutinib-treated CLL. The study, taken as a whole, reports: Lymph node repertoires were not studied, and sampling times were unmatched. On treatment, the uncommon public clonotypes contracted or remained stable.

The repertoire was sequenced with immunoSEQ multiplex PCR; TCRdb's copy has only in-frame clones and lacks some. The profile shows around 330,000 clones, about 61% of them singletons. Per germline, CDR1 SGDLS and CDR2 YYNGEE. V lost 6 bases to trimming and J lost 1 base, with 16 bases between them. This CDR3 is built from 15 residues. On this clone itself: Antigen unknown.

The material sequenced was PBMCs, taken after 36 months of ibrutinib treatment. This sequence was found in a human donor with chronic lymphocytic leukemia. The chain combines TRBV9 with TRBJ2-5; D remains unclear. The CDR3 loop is CASNARSDPQETQYF. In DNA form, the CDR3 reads TGTGCCAGCAACGCCCGAAGCGATCCCCAAGAGACCCAGTACTTC.